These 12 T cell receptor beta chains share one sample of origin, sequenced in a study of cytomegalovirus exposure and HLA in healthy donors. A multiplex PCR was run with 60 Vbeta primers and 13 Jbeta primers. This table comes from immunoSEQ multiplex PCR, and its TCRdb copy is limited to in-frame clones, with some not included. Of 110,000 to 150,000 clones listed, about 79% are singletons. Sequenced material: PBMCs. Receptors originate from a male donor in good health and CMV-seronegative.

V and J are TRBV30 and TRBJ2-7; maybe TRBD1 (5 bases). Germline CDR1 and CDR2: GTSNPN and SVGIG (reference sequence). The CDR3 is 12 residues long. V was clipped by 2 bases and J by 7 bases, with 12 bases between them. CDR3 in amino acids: CAWSKGVGEQYF. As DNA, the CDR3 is TGTGCCTGGAGTAAAGGGGTAGGGGAGCAGTACTTC.

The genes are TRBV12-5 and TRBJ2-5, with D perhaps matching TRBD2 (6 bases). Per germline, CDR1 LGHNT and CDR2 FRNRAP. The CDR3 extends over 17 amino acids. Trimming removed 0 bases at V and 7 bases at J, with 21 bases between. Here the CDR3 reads CASGLVQVGRGMGTQYF. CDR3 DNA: TGTGCTAGTGGTTTGGTACAGGTCGGCCGCGGGATGGGGACCCAGTACTTC.

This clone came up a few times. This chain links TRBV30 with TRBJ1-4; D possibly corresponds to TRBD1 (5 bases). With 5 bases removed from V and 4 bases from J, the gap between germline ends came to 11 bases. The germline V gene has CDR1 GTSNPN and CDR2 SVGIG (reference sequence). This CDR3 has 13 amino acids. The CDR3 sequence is CAWGGDGNEKLFF. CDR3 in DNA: TGTGCCTGGGGGGGGGACGGTAATGAAAAACTGTTTTTT.

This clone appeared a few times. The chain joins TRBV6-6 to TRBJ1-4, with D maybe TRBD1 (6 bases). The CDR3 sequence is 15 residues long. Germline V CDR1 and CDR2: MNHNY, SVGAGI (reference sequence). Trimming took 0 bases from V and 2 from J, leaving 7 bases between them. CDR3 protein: CASSYSRGTNEKLFF. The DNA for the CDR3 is TGTGCCAGCAGTTACTCAAGGGGGACTAATGAAAAACTGTTTTTT.

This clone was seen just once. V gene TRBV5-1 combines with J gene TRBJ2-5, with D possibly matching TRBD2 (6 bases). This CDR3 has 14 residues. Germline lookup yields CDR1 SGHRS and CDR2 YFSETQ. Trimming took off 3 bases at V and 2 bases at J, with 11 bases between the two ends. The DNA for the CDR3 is TGCGCCAGCAGCTATGGGACTCTTCAAGAGACCCAGTACTTC. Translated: CASSYGTLQETQYF.

CDR3 coding DNA: TGTGCCAGCAGGGGTTTACAGATCTCGGGGGATGAGCAGTTCTTC. Its protein product is CASRGLQISGDEQFF. The rearrangement uses TRBV7-9 and TRBJ2-1; a weak D match, TRBD2 (6 bases). The CDR3 sequence is 15 residues long. Germline values: CDR1 SEHNR, CDR2 FQNEAQ (reference sequence). Between the trimmed V and J ends, which lost 6 bases and 8 bases, there was a span of 20 bases.

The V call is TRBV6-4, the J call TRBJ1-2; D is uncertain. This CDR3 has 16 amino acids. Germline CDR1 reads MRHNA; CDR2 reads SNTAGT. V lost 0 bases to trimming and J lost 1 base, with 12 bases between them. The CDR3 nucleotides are TGTGCCAGCAGTGACTCAAGGCGGGCCGATAACTATGGCTACACCTTC. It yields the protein CASSDSRRADNYGYTF.

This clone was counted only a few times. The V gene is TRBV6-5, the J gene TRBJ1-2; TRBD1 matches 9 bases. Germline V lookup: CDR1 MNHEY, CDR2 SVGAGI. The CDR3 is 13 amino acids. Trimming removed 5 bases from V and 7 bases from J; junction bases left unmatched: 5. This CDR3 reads CASSEGTGFGYTF. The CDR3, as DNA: TGTGCCAGCAGTGAGGGGACAGGGTTTGGCTACACCTTC.

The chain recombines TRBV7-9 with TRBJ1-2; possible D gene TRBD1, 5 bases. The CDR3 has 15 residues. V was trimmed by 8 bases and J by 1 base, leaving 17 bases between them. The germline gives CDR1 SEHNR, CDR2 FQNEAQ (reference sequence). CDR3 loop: CASWGEVTFNYGYTF. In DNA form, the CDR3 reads TGTGCCAGCTGGGGGGAGGTGACGTTTAACTATGGCTACACCTTC.

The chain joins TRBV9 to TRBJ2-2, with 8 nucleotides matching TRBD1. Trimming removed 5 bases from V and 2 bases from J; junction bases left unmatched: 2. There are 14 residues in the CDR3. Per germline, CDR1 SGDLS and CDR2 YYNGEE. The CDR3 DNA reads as TGTGCCAGCAGTGACAGGGGTAACACCGGGGAGCTGTTTTTT. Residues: CASSDRGNTGELFF.

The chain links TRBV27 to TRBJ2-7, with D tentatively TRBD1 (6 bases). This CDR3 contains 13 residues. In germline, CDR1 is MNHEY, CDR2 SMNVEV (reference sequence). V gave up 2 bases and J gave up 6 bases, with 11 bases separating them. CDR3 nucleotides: TGTGCCAGCAGTTTAGGACAGCTCACCGAGCAGTACTTC. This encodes CASSLGQLTEQYF.

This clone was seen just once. CDR3 DNA sequence: TGTGCCAGCAGATCAATGAGCGAGAGCGGGGAGCTGTTTTTT. Protein sequence: CASRSMSESGELFF. V is TRBV7-3 and J is TRBJ2-2, with D uncertain. The germline V gene encodes CDR1 SGHTA and CDR2 FQGTGA. The V end was cut by 6 bases, the J end by 7 bases, with 15 bases between. The CDR3 is 14 amino acids.